This T cell receptor beta chain derives from a study of shared clonotypes between healthy human individuals. Study-wide background: Donors, aged 18 to 49, were a couple of women and a few men. Researchers assigned three CD4 naive, three CD4 memory, two CD8 naive and one CD8 memory plate to each donor.

Notes on this clone: No antigen is known for it.

Study results and limitations: Limited genetic and exposure-history diversity came from having few donors.

Germline V gene sequence: CDR1 MNHEY, CDR2 SMNVEV (reference sequence). CDR3 length: 17 amino acids. The V segment lost 6 bases and the J segment 2 bases; nucleotides outside the gene matches: 13. Libraries were prepared by immunoSEQ multiplex PCR; TCRdb keeps only in-frame clonotypes and omits some of them. The profile covers some 2,500,000 clones, with less than 95% appearing a single time and more than 0.35% taken by the ten largest. The TCR comes from a man younger than 30 in good health. Some clones in this sample may be carry-over from other donors' samples. The chain couples TRBV27 to TRBJ1-5, with TRBD1 identical over 7 bases. Sequencing was done on a sample of naive CD4+ T cells from PBMCs. Subset denoted: CD45RA+ positively selected. CDR3 region: CASRPRPQGLGNQPQHF. In DNA, the CDR3 is TGTGCCAGCAGACCCCGTCCACAGGGGCTCGGCAATCAGCCCCAGCATTTT.